The T cell receptor beta chain described here comes from a study of T cell responses to AZD1222 COVID-19 vaccine. The CDR3 loop spans 12 amino acids. Trimming shortened V by 7 bases and J by 6 bases, and 12 bases separated the two germline ends. Germline CDR1 LNHDA, CDR2 SQIVND (reference sequence). Data came from immunoSEQ multiplex PCR; TCRdb stores just in-frame clones and leaves some out. Among about 220,000 clones listed, more than 85% were seen once. Broader study findings: Repertoires were sampled only after the peak T cell response. Most donors were white British and more were female, and clonal diversity was possibly underestimated.

To note about this clone: Its cognate antigen is unknown.

The sequence came from an adult in good health. Sequencing was performed on peripheral blood, taken on day 0 of MenACWY control vaccination. The gene calls are TRBV19 and TRBJ1-2; D remains unclear. CDR3 DNA sequence: TGTGCCAGTACCCTCGGCGCGCATGGCTACACCTTC. Translation gives CASTLGAHGYTF.